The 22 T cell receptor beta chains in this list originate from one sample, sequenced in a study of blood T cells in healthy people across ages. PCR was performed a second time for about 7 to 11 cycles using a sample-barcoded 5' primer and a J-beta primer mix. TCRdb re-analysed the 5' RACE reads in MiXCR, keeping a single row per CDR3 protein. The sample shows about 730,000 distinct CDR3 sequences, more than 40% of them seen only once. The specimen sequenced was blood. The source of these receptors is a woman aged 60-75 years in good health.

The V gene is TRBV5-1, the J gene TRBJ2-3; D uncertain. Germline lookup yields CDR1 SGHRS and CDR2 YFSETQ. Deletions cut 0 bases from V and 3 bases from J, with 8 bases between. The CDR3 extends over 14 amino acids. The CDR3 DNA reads TGCGCCAGCAGCTTGGCCGTCCAAACAGATACGCAGTATTTT. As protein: CASSLAVQTDTQYF. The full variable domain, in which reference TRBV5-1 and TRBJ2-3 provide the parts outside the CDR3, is KAGVTQTPRYLIKTRGQQVTLSCSPISGHRSVSWYQQTPGQGLQFLFEYFSETQRNKGNFPGRFSGRQFSNSRSEMNVSTLELGDSALYLCASSLAVQTDTQYFGPGTRLTVL.

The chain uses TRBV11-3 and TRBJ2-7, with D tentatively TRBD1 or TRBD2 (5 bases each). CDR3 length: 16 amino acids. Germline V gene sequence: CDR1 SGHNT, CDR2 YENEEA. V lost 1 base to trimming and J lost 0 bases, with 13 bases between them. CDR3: CASSLALGPNSYEQYF. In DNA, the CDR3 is TGTGCCAGCAGCTTAGCGTTGGGACCCAACTCCTACGAGCAGTACTTC.

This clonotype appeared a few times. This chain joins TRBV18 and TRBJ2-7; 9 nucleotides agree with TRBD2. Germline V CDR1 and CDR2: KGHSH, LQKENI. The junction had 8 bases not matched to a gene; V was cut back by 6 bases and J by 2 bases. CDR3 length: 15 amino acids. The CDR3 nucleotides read TGTGCCAGCTCTGCGGGACTAGCAAGGGCCTACGAGCAGTACTTC. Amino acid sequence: CASSAGLARAYEQYF.

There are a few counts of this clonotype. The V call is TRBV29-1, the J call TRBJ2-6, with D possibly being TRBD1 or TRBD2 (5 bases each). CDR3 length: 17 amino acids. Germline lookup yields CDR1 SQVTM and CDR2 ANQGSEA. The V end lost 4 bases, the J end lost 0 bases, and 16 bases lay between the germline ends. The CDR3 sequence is CSVAFRGRPSGANVLTF. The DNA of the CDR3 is TGCAGCGTTGCCTTCCGGGGCCGGCCCTCTGGGGCCAACGTCCTGACTTTC.

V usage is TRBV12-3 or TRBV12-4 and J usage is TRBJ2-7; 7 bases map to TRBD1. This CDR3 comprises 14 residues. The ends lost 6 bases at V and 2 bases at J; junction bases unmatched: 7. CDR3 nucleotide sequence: TGTGCCAGCAGGGGGGACAGAGAACCCTACGAGCAGTACTTC. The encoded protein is CASRGDREPYEQYF.

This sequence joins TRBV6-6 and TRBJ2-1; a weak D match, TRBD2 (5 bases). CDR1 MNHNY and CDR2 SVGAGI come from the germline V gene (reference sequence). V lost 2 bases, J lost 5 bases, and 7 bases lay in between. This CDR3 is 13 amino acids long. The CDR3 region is CASSYTGNNEQFF. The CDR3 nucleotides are TGTGCCAGCAGTTACACCGGGAACAATGAGCAGTTCTTC.

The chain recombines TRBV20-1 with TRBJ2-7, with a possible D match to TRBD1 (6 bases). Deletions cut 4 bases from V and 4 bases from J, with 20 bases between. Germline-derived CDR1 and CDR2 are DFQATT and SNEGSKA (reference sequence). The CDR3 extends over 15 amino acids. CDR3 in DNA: TGCAGTGCTACCTACCCGGGACATCGGAAGTACGAGCAGTACTTC. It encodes CSATYPGHRKYEQYF.

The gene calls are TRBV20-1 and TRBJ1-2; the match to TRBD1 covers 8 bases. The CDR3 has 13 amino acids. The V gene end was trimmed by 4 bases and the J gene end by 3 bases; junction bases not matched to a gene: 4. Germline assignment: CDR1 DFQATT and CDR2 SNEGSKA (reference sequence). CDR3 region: CSANSDRDYGYTF. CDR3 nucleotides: TGCAGTGCTAATTCGGACAGGGACTATGGCTACACCTTC.

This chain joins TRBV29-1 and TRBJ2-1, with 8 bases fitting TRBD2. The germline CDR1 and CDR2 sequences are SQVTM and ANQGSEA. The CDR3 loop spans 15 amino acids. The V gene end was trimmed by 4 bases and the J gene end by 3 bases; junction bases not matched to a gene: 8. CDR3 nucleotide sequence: TGCAGCGTTGCCTCCCAACGGGGGGGCTACAATGAGCAGTTCTTC. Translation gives CSVASQRGGYNEQFF.

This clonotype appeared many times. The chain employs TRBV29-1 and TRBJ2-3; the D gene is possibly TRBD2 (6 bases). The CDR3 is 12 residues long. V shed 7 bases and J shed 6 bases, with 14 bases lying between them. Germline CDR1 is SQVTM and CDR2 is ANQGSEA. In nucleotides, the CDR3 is TGCAGCGCCCAATCGGGGGTGGATACGCAGTATTTT. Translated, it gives CSAQSGVDTQYF.

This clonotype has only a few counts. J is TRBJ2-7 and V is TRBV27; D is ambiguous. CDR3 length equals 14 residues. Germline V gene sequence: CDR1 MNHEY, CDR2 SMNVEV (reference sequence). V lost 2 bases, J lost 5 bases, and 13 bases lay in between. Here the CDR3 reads CASSLRSLRNEQYF. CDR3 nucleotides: TGTGCCAGCAGTTTAAGGTCCCTTAGGAACGAGCAGTACTTC.

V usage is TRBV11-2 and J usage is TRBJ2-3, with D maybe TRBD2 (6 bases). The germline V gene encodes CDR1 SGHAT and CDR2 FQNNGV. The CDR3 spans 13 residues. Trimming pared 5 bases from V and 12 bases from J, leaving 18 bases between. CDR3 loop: CASSVPGAGSQYF. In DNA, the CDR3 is TGTGCCAGCAGCGTCCCCGGGGCGGGGTCTCAGTATTTT.

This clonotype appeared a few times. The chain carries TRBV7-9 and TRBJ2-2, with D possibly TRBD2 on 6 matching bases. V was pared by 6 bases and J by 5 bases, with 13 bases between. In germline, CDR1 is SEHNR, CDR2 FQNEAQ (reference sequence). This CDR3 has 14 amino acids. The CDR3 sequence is CASRLALETGELFF. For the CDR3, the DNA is TGTGCCAGCAGACTAGCCCTCGAGACCGGGGAGCTGTTTTTT.

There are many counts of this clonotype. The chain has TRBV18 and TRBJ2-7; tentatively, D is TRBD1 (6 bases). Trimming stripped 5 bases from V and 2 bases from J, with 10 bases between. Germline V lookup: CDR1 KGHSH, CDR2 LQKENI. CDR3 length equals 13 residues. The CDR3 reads CASSRDNPYEQYF. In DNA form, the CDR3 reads TGTGCCAGCTCAAGGGACAACCCCTACGAGCAGTACTTC.

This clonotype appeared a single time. CDR3 loop: CSVEEAGTGANVLTF. CDR3 DNA: TGCAGCGTTGAAGAGGCTGGTACTGGGGCCAACGTCCTGACTTTC. The chain uses TRBV29-1 and TRBJ2-6; no clear D. This CDR3 is 15 amino acids long. CDR1 is SQVTM, CDR2 ANQGSEA, per germline. V lost 0 bases to trimming and J lost 2 bases, with 8 bases between them.

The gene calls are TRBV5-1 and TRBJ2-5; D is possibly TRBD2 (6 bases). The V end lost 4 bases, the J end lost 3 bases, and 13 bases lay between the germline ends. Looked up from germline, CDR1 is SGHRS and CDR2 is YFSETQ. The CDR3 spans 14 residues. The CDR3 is CASSVEGREETQYF. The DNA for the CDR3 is TGCGCCAGCAGCGTGGAGGGCAGAGAAGAGACCCAGTACTTC.

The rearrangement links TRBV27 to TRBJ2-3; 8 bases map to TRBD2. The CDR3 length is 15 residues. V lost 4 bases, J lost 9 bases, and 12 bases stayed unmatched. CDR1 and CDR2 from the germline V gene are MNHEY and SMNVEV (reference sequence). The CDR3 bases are TGTGCCAGCAGTTCTCAGCGGGAGCGGTACGGAACGCAGTATTTT. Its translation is CASSSQRERYGTQYF.

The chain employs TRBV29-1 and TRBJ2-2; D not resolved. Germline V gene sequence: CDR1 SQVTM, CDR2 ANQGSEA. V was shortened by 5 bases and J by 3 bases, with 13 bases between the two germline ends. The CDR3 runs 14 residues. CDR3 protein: CSVSIGRHTGELFF. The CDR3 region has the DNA TGCAGCGTTTCTATAGGCCGACACACCGGGGAGCTGTTTTTT.

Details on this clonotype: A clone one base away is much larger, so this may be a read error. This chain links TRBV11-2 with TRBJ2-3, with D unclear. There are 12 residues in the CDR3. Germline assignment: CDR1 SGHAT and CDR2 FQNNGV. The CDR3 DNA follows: TGTGCCAGCCGTCCTTCTTCAGATGCGCAGTATTTT. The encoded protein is CASRPSSDAQYF. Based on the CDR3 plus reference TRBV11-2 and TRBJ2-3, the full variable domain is EAGVAQSPRYKIIEKRQSVAFWCNPISGHATLYWYQQILGQGPKLLIQFQNNGVVDDSQLPKDRFSAERLKGVDSTLKIQPAKLEDSAVYLCASRPSSDAQYFGPGTRLTVL.

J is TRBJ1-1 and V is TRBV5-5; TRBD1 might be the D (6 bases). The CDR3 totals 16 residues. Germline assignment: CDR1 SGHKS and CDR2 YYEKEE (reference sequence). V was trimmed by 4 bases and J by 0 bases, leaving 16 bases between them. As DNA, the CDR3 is TGTGCCAGCAGCCCTCAGGAGGGGGGCTTGAACACTGAAGCTTTCTTT. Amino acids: CASSPQEGGLNTEAFF.

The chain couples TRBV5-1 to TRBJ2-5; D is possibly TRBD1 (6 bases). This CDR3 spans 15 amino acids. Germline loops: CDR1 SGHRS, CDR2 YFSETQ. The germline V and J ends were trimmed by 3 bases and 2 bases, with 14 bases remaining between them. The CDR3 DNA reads TGCGCCAGCAGCTGGGGCGCAGGGGAACAAGAGACCCAGTACTTC. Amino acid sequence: CASSWGAGEQETQYF.

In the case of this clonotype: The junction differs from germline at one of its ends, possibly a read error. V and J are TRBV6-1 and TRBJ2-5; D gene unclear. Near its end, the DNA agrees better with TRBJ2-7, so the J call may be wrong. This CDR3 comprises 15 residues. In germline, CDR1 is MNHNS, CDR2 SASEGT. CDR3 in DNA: TGTGCCAACAGTGACCTCCGGGTCACCGGGCGCGAGCAGTACTTC. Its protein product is CANSDLRVTGREQYF.